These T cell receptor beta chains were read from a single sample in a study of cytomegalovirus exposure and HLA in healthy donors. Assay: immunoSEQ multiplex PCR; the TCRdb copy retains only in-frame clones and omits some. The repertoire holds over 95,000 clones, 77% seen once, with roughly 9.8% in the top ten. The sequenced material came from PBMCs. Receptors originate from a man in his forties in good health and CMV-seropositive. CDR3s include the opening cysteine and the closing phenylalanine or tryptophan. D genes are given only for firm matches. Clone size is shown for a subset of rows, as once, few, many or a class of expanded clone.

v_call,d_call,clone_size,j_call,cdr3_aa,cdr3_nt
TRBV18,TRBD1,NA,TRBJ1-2,CASSPGPGQSAYGYTF,TGTGCCAGCTCACCAGGACCGGGACAGTCTGCCTATGGCTACACCTTC
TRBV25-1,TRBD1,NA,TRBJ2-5,CASSPHGTGRETQYF,TGTGCCAGCAGTCCGCACGGGACAGGGAGGGAGACCCAGTACTTC
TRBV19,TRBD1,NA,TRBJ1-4,CASKRGQGSNEKLFF,TGTGCCAGTAAGAGGGGACAGGGAAGTAATGAAAAACTGTTTTTT
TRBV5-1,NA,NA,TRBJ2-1,CASISPSSYNEQFF,TGCGCCAGCATTAGCCCAAGCTCCTACAATGAGCAGTTCTTC
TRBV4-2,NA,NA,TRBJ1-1,CASSQDPRQVTEAFF,TGTGCCAGCAGCCAAGACCCTAGACAGGTGACAGAAGCTTTCTTT
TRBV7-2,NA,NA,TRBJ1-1,CASLRAVNTEAFF,TGTGCCAGCCTCAGGGCGGTGAACACTGAAGCTTTCTTT
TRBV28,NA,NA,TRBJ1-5,CASSSTGFNQPQHF,TGTGCCAGCAGTTCAACAGGGTTCAATCAGCCCCAGCATTTT
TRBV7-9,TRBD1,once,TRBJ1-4,CASSPMDRGPYDEKLFF,TGTGCCAGCAGCCCTATGGACAGGGGGCCATATGATGAAAAACTGTTTTTT
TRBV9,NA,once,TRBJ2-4,CASSNHRENIQYF,TGTGCCAGCAGCAATCACCGGGAAAACATTCAGTACTTC
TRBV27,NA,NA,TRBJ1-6,CASSLYGDSPLHF,TGTGCCAGCAGTTTATACGGGGATTCACCCCTCCACTTT
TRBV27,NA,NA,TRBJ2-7,CASSLGRAAASYEQYF,TGTGCCAGCAGTTTAGGTCGCGCTGCCGCCTCCTACGAGCAGTACTTC
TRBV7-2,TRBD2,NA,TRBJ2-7,CASSPLLSGAPYEQYF,TGTGCCAGCAGCCCCCTCCTTAGCGGGGCTCCCTACGAGCAGTACTTC
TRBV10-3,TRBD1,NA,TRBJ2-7,CAISAGPGQGISYEQYF,TGTGCCATCAGTGCAGGTCCGGGACAGGGAATCTCCTACGAGCAGTACTTC
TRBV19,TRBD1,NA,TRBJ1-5,CASSGGDRGSNQPQHF,TGTGCCAGTAGTGGCGGGGACAGGGGAAGCAATCAGCCCCAGCATTTT
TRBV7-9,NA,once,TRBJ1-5,CASSSAPEAHQPQHF,TGTGCCAGCAGCTCAGCGCCCGAGGCCCATCAGCCCCAGCATTTT
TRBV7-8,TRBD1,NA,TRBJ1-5,CASSRTVNRDRDQPQHF,TGTGCCAGCAGCCGTACCGTCAACCGGGACAGGGATCAGCCCCAGCATTTT
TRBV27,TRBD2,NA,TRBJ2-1,CASSLLKLAGGCDEQFF,TGTGCCAGCAGTTTACTTAAACTAGCGGGGGGTTGCGATGAGCAGTTCTTC
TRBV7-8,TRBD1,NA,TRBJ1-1,CASSLASGGSSEAFF,TGTGCCAGCAGCTTAGCGTCAGGGGGCAGCTCTGAAGCTTTCTTT
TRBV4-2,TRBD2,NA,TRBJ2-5,CASSPTSGGEETQYF,TGTGCCAGCAGCCCTACTAGCGGGGGTGAGGAGACCCAGTACTTC
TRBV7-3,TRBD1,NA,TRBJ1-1,CASSLAGQVLNTEAFF,TGTGCCAGCAGCTTAGCTGGACAGGTTTTGAACACTGAAGCTTTCTTT
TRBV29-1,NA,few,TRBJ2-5,CSGQQETQYF,TGCAGCGGGCAACAAGAGACCCAGTACTTC
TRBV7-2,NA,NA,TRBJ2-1,CASSSLGAGANNEQFF,TGTGCCAGCAGCTCCCTCGGGGCAGGGGCCAACAATGAGCAGTTCTTC
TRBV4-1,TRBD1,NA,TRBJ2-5,CASSLPQGKETQYF,TGCGCCAGCAGCTTACCACAGGGGAAGGAGACCCAGTACTTC
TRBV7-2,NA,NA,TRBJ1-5,CASSLMRGGVGEPQHF,TGTGCCAGCAGCTTAATGCGAGGAGGGGTGGGTGAGCCTCAGCATTTT
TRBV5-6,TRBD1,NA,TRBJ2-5,CASSTDRGRGETQYF,TGTGCCAGCAGCACGGACAGGGGTCGAGGGGAGACCCAGTACTTC
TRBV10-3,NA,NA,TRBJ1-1,CAISDSGRGNTEAFF,TGTGCCATCAGTGATTCCGGACGGGGGAACACTGAAGCTTTCTTT
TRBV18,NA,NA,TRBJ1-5,CASSRAGANSNQPQHF,TGTGCCAGCTCACGGGCAGGGGCAAATAGCAATCAGCCCCAGCATTTT
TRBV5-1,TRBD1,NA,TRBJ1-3,CASSQLTGTGGSSGNTIYF,TGCGCCAGCAGCCAACTAACCGGGACAGGGGGAAGTTCTGGAAACACCATATATTTT
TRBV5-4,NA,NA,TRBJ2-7,CASSQSGIYEQYF,TGTGCCAGCAGCCAATCCGGGATTTACGAGCAGTACTTC
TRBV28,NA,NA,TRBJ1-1,CASSSWGIPTEAFF,TGTGCCAGCAGTTCATGGGGCATTCCCACTGAAGCTTTCTTT
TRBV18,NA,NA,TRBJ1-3,CASSPDSSSGNTIYF,TGTGCCAGCTCACCGGACAGCAGCTCTGGAAACACCATATATTTT
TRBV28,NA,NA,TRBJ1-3,CASSSTGNSGNTIYF,TGTGCCAGCAGTTCTACAGGCAACTCTGGAAACACCATATATTTT
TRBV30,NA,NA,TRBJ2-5,CAWSVHLAQETQYF,TGTGCCTGGAGTGTACACTTAGCCCAAGAGACCCAGTACTTC
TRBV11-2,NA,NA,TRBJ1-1,CASSLDRGFVTEAFF,TGTGCCAGCAGCTTAGATCGGGGGTTCGTCACTGAAGCTTTCTTT